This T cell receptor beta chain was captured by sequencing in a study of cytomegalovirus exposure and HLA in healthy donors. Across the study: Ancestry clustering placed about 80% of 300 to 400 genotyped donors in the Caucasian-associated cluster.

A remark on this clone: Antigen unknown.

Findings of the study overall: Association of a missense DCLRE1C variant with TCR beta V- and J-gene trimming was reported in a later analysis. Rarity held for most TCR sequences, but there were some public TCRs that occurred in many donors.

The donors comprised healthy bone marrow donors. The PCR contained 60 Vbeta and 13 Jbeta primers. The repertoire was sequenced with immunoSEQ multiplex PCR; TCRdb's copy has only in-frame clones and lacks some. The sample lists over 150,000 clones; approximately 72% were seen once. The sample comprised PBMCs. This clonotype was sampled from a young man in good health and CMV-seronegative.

The CDR3 spells CASSPTVLYEQYV. CDR3 coding DNA: TGTGCCAGCTCACCGACAGTTCTCTACGAGCAGTACGTC. V is TRBV18 and J is TRBJ2-7; possible D gene TRBD1, 5 bases. The CDR3 has 13 residues. Per germline, CDR1 KGHSH and CDR2 LQKENI. The germline V and J ends were trimmed by 3 bases and 3 bases, with 9 bases remaining between them.